Listed here are 25 T cell receptor beta chains from one sample, sequenced in a study of T cell responses to AZD1222 COVID-19 vaccine. TCRdb keeps only in-frame clones here, not all; method: immunoSEQ multiplex PCR. The sample yields under 150,000 clones, approximately 91% seen once. Material: peripheral blood, obtained 28 days after the second AZD1222 dose. The source of these receptors is an adult who received the AZD1222 COVID-19 vaccine.

The chain joins TRBV6-6 to TRBJ2-2; weak D call: TRBD1 (6 bases). Germline V CDR1 and CDR2: MNHNY, SVGAGI (reference sequence). The CDR3 length is 14 residues. The germline V and J ends were trimmed by 4 bases and 6 bases, with 12 bases remaining between them. The CDR3 sequence: CASSSGQSAGELFF. The CDR3 DNA sequence: TGTGCCAGCAGTTCTGGACAGTCGGCCGGGGAGCTGTTTTTT.

This clone was seen only once. The genes are TRBV6-2 or TRBV6-3 and TRBJ2-1, with D hard to call. V lost 0 bases and J 5 bases, leaving 8 bases between the germline ends. CDR3 size: 14 residues. Germline assignment: CDR1 MNHEY and CDR2 SVGEGT. The CDR3 loop is CASSYSYSDNEQFF. In DNA, the CDR3 is TGTGCCAGCAGTTACTCGTACTCAGACAATGAGCAGTTCTTC.

This chain uses TRBV11-2 with TRBJ2-1; weak D call: TRBD2 (6 bases). The V end was cut by 5 bases, the J end by 0 bases, with 8 bases between. There are 14 residues in the CDR3. The germline gives CDR1 SGHAT, CDR2 FQNNGV. The CDR3 DNA sequence: TGTGCCAGCAGCGGGACTTACTCCTACAATGAGCAGTTCTTC. This sequence encodes CASSGTYSYNEQFF.

The chain couples TRBV27 to TRBJ2-1, with a tentative D call TRBD1 (5 bases). Germline V gene lookup returns CDR1 MNHEY and CDR2 SMNVEV (reference sequence). The V end was cut by 2 bases, the J end by 4 bases, with 24 bases between. CDR3 length: 19 amino acids. The CDR3 bases are TGTGCCAGCAGTTTACGACAGCTCACTGAACTCACTATTTACAATGAGCAGTTCTTC. It specifies CASSLRQLTELTIYNEQFF.

The chain links TRBV7-2 to TRBJ1-1; the match to TRBD1 covers 8 bases. CDR3 length: 16 amino acids. Germline CDR1 is SGHTA and CDR2 is FQGNSA. V lost 2 bases, J lost 1 base, and 6 bases stayed unmatched. This CDR3 reads CASSLQGAGRNTEAFF. Here the CDR3 DNA reads TGTGCCAGCAGCTTACAGGGGGCCGGAAGGAACACTGAAGCTTTCTTT.

The chain joins TRBV28 to TRBJ1-2, with no clear D. In germline, CDR1 is MDHEN, CDR2 SYDVKM. V lost 3 bases and J 4 bases, leaving 15 bases between the germline ends. This CDR3 has 15 amino acids. The CDR3 region has the DNA TGTGCCAGCAGTTTTCCGCGGGATTGGGGCTATGGCTACACCTTC. Amino acid sequence: CASSFPRDWGYGYTF.

The chain joins TRBV19 to TRBJ1-5, with D perhaps matching TRBD1 (6 bases). Germline CDR1 LNHDA, CDR2 SQIVND (reference sequence). This CDR3 spans 17 amino acids. V shed 2 bases and J shed 0 bases, with 14 bases lying between them. This chain's CDR3 is CASSISGRGYSNQPQHF. The CDR3 DNA follows: TGTGCCAGTAGTATATCGGGCAGGGGCTATAGCAATCAGCCCCAGCATTTT.

The V call is TRBV6-5, the J call TRBJ2-1; D unresolved. CDR1 is MNHEY, CDR2 SVGAGI, per germline. Trimming took 7 bases from V and 10 from J, leaving 11 bases between them. The CDR3 has 11 residues. The CDR3 DNA reads TGTGCCAGCACCTATTTAGGGGAGCAGTTCTTC. As protein: CASTYLGEQFF.

The V call is TRBV5-4, the J call TRBJ2-1; maybe TRBD1 (6 bases). Trimming removed 0 bases from V and 7 bases from J, with 17 bases in between. This CDR3 region has 16 residues. Germline CDR1 and CDR2: SGHNT and YYREEE (reference sequence). CDR3: CASSLAGAGGENEQFF. As DNA, the CDR3 is TGTGCCAGCAGCTTGGCTGGGGCTGGGGGCGAAAATGAGCAGTTCTTC.

This clone was seen just once. The CDR3 is CASSLTGGPNEKLFF. The CDR3 DNA reads TGTGCCAGCAGCTTAACAGGGGGGCCTAATGAAAAACTGTTTTTT. The chain employs TRBV11-2 and TRBJ1-4; 8 bases fit TRBD1. The V segment lost 2 bases and the J segment 3 bases; nucleotides outside the gene matches: 2. The germline V gene encodes CDR1 SGHAT and CDR2 FQNNGV. The CDR3 consists of 15 residues.

V and J are TRBV6-5 and TRBJ1-2; D might be TRBD1 (5 bases). V was cut by 0 bases and J by 2 bases, with 10 bases left in between. The CDR3 extends over 15 amino acids. Germline V gene sequence: CDR1 MNHEY, CDR2 SVGAGI. Here the CDR3 reads CASSYSPRGNYGYTF. The CDR3 region has the DNA TGTGCCAGCAGTTACTCCCCGAGGGGAAACTATGGCTACACCTTC.

The chain employs TRBV4-1 and TRBJ2-7; D is possibly TRBD2 (6 bases). The length of the CDR3 is 15 residues. Trimming left V 1 base short and J 6 bases short, with 16 bases between. Germline V CDR1 and CDR2: MGHRA, YSYEKL. CDR3 sequence reads: CASSQVGGVDGEQYF. The CDR3, as DNA: TGCGCCAGCAGCCAAGTCGGAGGGGTCGATGGCGAGCAGTACTTC.

The chain uses TRBV27 and TRBJ2-7; 10 bases agree with TRBD1. Trimming took 2 bases from V and 1 from J; bases not matched to a gene: 5. The CDR3 is 16 residues long. Germline V gene sequence: CDR1 MNHEY, CDR2 SMNVEV (reference sequence). CDR3 sequence reads: CASSLIGTGASYEQYF. The CDR3 bases are TGTGCCAGCAGTTTAATCGGGACAGGGGCATCCTACGAGCAGTACTTC.

The rearrangement uses TRBV5-1 and TRBJ2-7, with TRBD1 matching 8 bases. Unmatched junction bases numbered 9, after V lost 4 bases and J lost 3 bases. Germline values: CDR1 SGHRS, CDR2 YFSETQ. CDR3 length: 15 residues. The CDR3 protein is CASSPGGTGLYEQYF. CDR3 nucleotides: TGCGCCAGCAGCCCTGGGGGGACAGGACTCTACGAGCAGTACTTC.

This clone was recorded only once. The chain uses TRBV7-9 and TRBJ1-6, with TRBD1 as a possible D gene (5 bases). The V end lost 5 bases, the J end lost 7 bases, and 15 bases lay between the germline ends. Germline CDR1 SEHNR, CDR2 FQNEAQ (reference sequence). The CDR3 has 15 amino acids. CDR3 loop: CASSAHDSVNSPLHF. CDR3 DNA sequence: TGTGCCAGCAGCGCGCACGACAGTGTAAATTCACCCCTCCACTTT.

Only a few counts were recorded for this clone. This chain uses TRBV6-5 with TRBJ1-6; D uncertain. This CDR3 spans 15 amino acids. CDR1 is MNHEY and CDR2 is SVGAGI in the germline V gene. The V end was cut by 8 bases, the J end by 9 bases, with 20 bases between. The CDR3 region is CASRGIRELVSPLHF. CDR3 coding DNA: TGTGCCAGCCGAGGGATCCGGGAGCTGGTTTCACCCCTCCACTTT.

The J gene is TRBJ1-4, the V gene TRBV25-1; D perhaps matches TRBD1 (5 bases). The CDR3 spans 17 residues. Looked up from germline, CDR1 is MGHDK and CDR2 is SYGVNS. The V gene lost 4 bases and the J gene lost 2 bases, with 17 bases spanning the gap. The DNA for the CDR3 is TGTGCCAGCAGTGGTGCTGATGTGGGGGACACTAATGAAAAACTGTTTTTT. Translated, it gives CASSGADVGDTNEKLFF.

The chain has TRBV9 and TRBJ2-7; D uncertain. CDR3 length equals 16 residues. Germline V gene lookup returns CDR1 SGDLS and CDR2 YYNGEE. Trimming pared 3 bases from V and 3 bases from J, leaving 19 bases between. CDR3 sequence: CASSGSLGSGHYEQYF. CDR3 DNA sequence: TGTGCCAGCAGCGGGTCGCTGGGATCTGGCCACTACGAGCAGTACTTC. The variable domain in full, with the rest retrieved from reference TRBV9 and TRBJ2-7, is DSGVTQTPKHLITATGQRVTLRCSPRSGDLSVYWYQQSLDQGLQFLIQYYNGEERAKGNILERFSAQQFPDLHSELNLSSLELGDSALYFCASSGSLGSGHYEQYFGPGTRLTVT.

The V and J genes are TRBV11-2 and TRBJ1-4; no clear D. The CDR3 loop spans 15 amino acids. The germline CDR1 and CDR2 sequences are SGHAT and FQNNGV. V was clipped by 4 bases and J by 3 bases, with 12 bases between them. The DNA of the CDR3 is TGTGCCAGCAGCTCAGGAAGGCGGGCTAATGAAAAACTGTTTTTT. Translating gives CASSSGRRANEKLFF.

The rearrangement links TRBV6-2 or TRBV6-3 to TRBJ2-7, with D tentatively TRBD2 (5 bases). This CDR3 is built from 15 residues. The germline V gene has CDR1 MNHEY and CDR2 SVGEGT. V was pared by 0 bases and J by 3 bases, with 12 bases between. In nucleotides, the CDR3 is TGTGCCAGCAGTTACTCGGAGGCGGGTGGCTACGAGCAGTACTTC. Amino acid sequence: CASSYSEAGGYEQYF.

The chain has TRBV9 and TRBJ1-2, with 9 bases aligning to TRBD1. Per the germline V gene, CDR1 is SGDLS and CDR2 is YYNGEE. Germline trimming cut 4 bases from V and 4 bases from J; bases unmatched to any gene: 5. The CDR3 has 14 residues. Here the CDR3 DNA reads TGTGCCAGCAGCCCAGGGACAGGGATCTATGGCTACACCTTC. Translation: CASSPGTGIYGYTF.

The chain couples TRBV11-3 to TRBJ2-1; the match to TRBD2 covers 10 bases. The length of the CDR3 is 16 residues. The V and J ends lost 3 bases and 2 bases, in that order; junction bases with no gene match: 4. From germline, CDR1 is SGHNT and CDR2 YENEEA. DNA for the CDR3: TGTGCCAGCAGCTTGCTAGCGGGAGCCCCCTACAATGAGCAGTTCTTC. This sequence encodes CASSLLAGAPYNEQFF. Variable domain in full (rest from reference TRBV11-3 and TRBJ2-1): EAGVVQSPRYKIIEKKQPVAFWCNPISGHNTLYWYLQNLGQGPELLIRYENEEAVDDSQLPKDRFSAERLKGVDSTLKIQPAELGDSAVYLCASSLLAGAPYNEQFFGPGTRLTVL.

This chain connects TRBV29-1 to TRBJ1-1, with D maybe TRBD1 (6 bases). The CDR3 is 14 residues long. V was trimmed by 4 bases and J by 5 bases, leaving 17 bases between them. Germline loops: CDR1 SQVTM, CDR2 ANQGSEA. CDR3 in DNA: TGCAGCGTTGCCCGGACAGCCGGGGTTACTGAAGCTTTCTTT. Amino acids: CSVARTAGVTEAFF.

The chain couples TRBV7-3 to TRBJ2-1; D might be TRBD1 (6 bases). Trimming shortened V by 5 bases and J by 4 bases, and 9 bases separated the two germline ends. Germline CDR1 reads SGHTA; CDR2 reads FQGTGA. The CDR3 is 13 residues long. For the CDR3, the DNA is TGTGCCAGCAGCGCTGGACAGTACAATGAGCAGTTCTTC. It encodes CASSAGQYNEQFF. The variable domain in full, completed from reference TRBV7-3 and TRBJ2-1, reads GAGVSQTPSNKVTEKGKYVELRCDPISGHTALYWYRQSLGQGPEFLIYFQGTGAADDSGLPNDRFFAVRPEGSVSTLKIQRTERGDSAVYLCASSAGQYNEQFFGPGTRLTVL.

In nucleotides, the CDR3 is TGCGCCAGCAGCTTCGACAGGGCGGGGGTCGATGAGCAGTTCTTC. Its protein product is CASSFDRAGVDEQFF. The V and J genes are TRBV5-1 and TRBJ2-1; D possibly matches TRBD1 or TRBD2 (7 bases each). The CDR3 loop spans 15 amino acids. Germline CDR1 and CDR2: SGHRS and YFSETQ. V lost 2 bases and J lost 8, with 17 bases in between.